This T cell receptor beta chain appears in the sequencing data of a study of CD8 T cells in ankylosing spondylitis. The study, taken as a whole, reports: Earlier authors reported some of these motif variants in reactive arthritis synovial fluid and blood. The authors reported significant enrichment of disease-linked clones in matched ankylosing spondylitis synovial fluid. Seemingly characteristic of ankylosing spondylitis blood was a TCR beta motif consisting of about 8 highly homologous variants.

TCR beta libraries were made by quantitative 5'-RACE with molecular barcodes. TCRdb processed the 5' RACE reads anew with MiXCR; each CDR3 protein has one entry. The sample lists approximately 440,000 distinct CDR3 sequences; 17% were seen once. Concerning this clonotype itself: Its antigen is undetermined.

The CDR3 loop spans 18 amino acids. The genes are TRBV21-1 and TRBJ2-7; the table's TRBD1 call for D was not verified on the DNA. TRBV21-1 is described as a pseudogene. Sequencing was done on a sample of blood, either unsorted or a sorted T cell fraction (not recorded which). This TCR was recovered from a male donor with ankylosing spondylitis. This CDR3 reads CASSTPTKGSQLLSEQYF. In DNA, the CDR3 is TGTGCCAGCAGCACCCCTACCAAGGGGTCCCAGTTGTTGAGCGAGCAGTACTTC.